These 20 T cell receptor beta chains were all obtained from the same sample, sequenced in a study of cytomegalovirus exposure and HLA in healthy donors. The PCR ran on 60 Vbeta and 13 Jbeta primers. Assay: immunoSEQ multiplex PCR; the TCRdb copy retains only in-frame clones and omits some. The repertoire consists of around 70,000 clones, with more than 80% occurring once and the leading ten covering roughly 2%. Sequencing was done on a sample of PBMCs. These receptors were collected from a woman in her 30s in good health and CMV-seronegative.

The genes are TRBV11-2 and TRBJ1-1; no firm D call. The CDR3 sequence is 17 residues long. The V gene's germline CDR1 is SGHAT and CDR2 FQNNGV. Trimming took 2 bases from V and 0 from J, leaving 16 bases between them. In DNA, the CDR3 is TGTGCCAGCAGCTTATCGGCAGACCCACTACTGAACACTGAAGCTTTCTTT. Its protein is CASSLSADPLLNTEAFF.

The chain carries TRBV6-6 and TRBJ2-5; possibly TRBD1 for D (6 bases). The J call could be wrong; TRBJ2-7 is a better fit for the DNA end. The CDR3 loop spans 16 amino acids. Germline V gene lookup returns CDR1 MNHNY and CDR2 SVGAGI (reference sequence). CDR3 protein: CASATSPAGDGYEQYF. The CDR3 DNA reads as TGTGCCAGCGCCACCTCCCCCGCAGGGGATGGCTACGAGCAGTACTTC.

This chain connects TRBV9 to TRBJ2-5; 7 nucleotides agree with TRBD2. Trimming took 1 base from V and 7 from J; bases not matched to a gene: 4. The CDR3 runs to 13 residues. Germline CDR1 and CDR2: SGDLS and YYNGEE. The CDR3 region has the DNA TGTGCCAGCAGCGTATCGGGAGGAGGGACCCAGTACTTC. It specifies CASSVSGGGTQYF.

The chain is built from TRBV6-4 and TRBJ2-2; 7 nucleotides align to TRBD2. The CDR3 is made up of 15 amino acids. CDR1 and CDR2 (germline): MRHNA, SNTAGT. V dropped 2 bases and J dropped 3; count of bases not matched to a gene: 3. The CDR3 sequence is CASSDRAGDTGELFF. CDR3 sequence (DNA): TGTGCCAGCAGTGACCGCGCGGGAGACACCGGGGAGCTGTTTTTT.

The chain is built from TRBV6-5 and TRBJ1-2, with D perhaps matching TRBD1 (5 bases). Trimming stripped 7 bases from V and 8 bases from J, with 14 bases between. Germline V lookup: CDR1 MNHEY, CDR2 SVGAGI. CDR3 length: 12 amino acids. CDR3 coding DNA: TGTGCCAGCAAGGGGTCTTTAGGGGGCTACACCTTC. The encoded protein is CASKGSLGGYTF.

The rearrangement uses TRBV20-1 and TRBJ2-7; 8 nucleotides align to TRBD2. CDR3 length: 11 amino acids. The germline V gene encodes CDR1 DFQATT and CDR2 SNEGSKA (reference sequence). After removal of 2 bases from V and 12 bases from J, the junction contained 6 bases not matched to a gene. The CDR3 protein is CSARWREDPYF. CDR3 bases: TGCAGTGCTAGATGGCGGGAGGACCCGTACTTC.

The chain links TRBV10-3 to TRBJ2-5; 8 bases match TRBD1. The CDR3 has 14 amino acids. CDR1 and CDR2 from the germline V gene are ENHRY and SYGVKD. V lost 6 bases to trimming and J lost 3 bases; unmatched junction nucleotides: 6. Here the CDR3 reads CAIRAGTGEETQYF. CDR3 in DNA: TGTGCCATCAGGGCCGGGACAGGTGAAGAGACCCAGTACTTC.

This chain joins TRBV10-2 and TRBJ1-5, with TRBD1 matching 10 bases. CDR1 is WSHSY, CDR2 SAAADI, per germline. The junction had 4 bases not matched to a gene; V was cut back by 2 bases and J by 6 bases. This CDR3 has 15 residues. CDR3 in amino acids: CASSERQGAGQPQHF. In nucleotides, the CDR3 is TGCGCCAGCAGTGAGCGACAGGGGGCCGGTCAGCCCCAGCATTTT.

A word on this clone: Germline and junction disagree at one end, which may indicate a read error. The chain uses TRBV7-9 and TRBJ2-5, with 7 bases aligning to TRBD2. Germline assignment: CDR1 SEHNR and CDR2 FQNEAQ (reference sequence). CDR3 length equals 16 residues. CDR3 DNA sequence: TGTTCCAGCAGCTTAGGGGCCGGCGGGGGTTGGGAGACCCAGTACTTC. This sequence encodes CSSSLGAGGGWETQYF.

V usage is TRBV2 and J usage is TRBJ1-2; D is perhaps TRBD1 (5 bases). This CDR3 is 12 amino acids long. Trimming took off 6 bases at V and 5 bases at J, with 10 bases between the two ends. Germline V lookup: CDR1 SNHLY, CDR2 FYNNEI. In nucleotides, the CDR3 is TGTGCCAGCAGCTCGGGGGTATATGGCTACACCTTC. Residues: CASSSGVYGYTF.

The chain couples TRBV27 to TRBJ2-1; 10 bases align to TRBD2. The V gene's germline CDR1 is MNHEY and CDR2 SMNVEV (reference sequence). The CDR3 spans 14 residues. After removal of 5 bases from V and 6 bases from J, the junction contained 4 bases not matched to a gene. The CDR3 loop is CASSKLAGVNEQFF. The CDR3 DNA reads TGTGCCAGCAGTAAGCTAGCGGGAGTCAATGAGCAGTTCTTC.

The V gene is TRBV5-1, the J gene TRBJ2-2; unclear D gene. V was pared by 2 bases and J by 6 bases, with 14 bases between. The CDR3 has 15 amino acids. Germline CDR1 and CDR2: SGHRS and YFSETQ. The CDR3 coding sequence is TGCGCCAGCAGCTTTTATAGGAGTATGGCCGGGGAGCTGTTTTTT. Amino acids: CASSFYRSMAGELFF.

This sequence joins TRBV11-2 and TRBJ1-2; D gene unclear. V lost 4 bases, J lost 8 bases, and 8 bases lay in between. The V gene's germline CDR1 is SGHAT and CDR2 FQNNGV. CDR3 size: 11 residues. CDR3 loop: CASSSLRGYTF. In DNA, the CDR3 is TGTGCCAGCAGCTCTCTTCGGGGCTACACCTTC.

This clone was observed once. V is TRBV5-1 and J is TRBJ2-5; the match to TRBD2 covers 13 bases. V lost 4 bases to trimming and J lost 11 bases; unmatched junction nucleotides: 11. Germline values: CDR1 SGHRS, CDR2 YFSETQ. The CDR3 extends over 15 amino acids. CDR3 residues: CASSIGLAGALEQYF. The CDR3 bases are TGCGCCAGCAGCATTGGACTAGCGGGAGCCCTGGAGCAGTACTTC.

V is TRBV6-4 and J is TRBJ2-1, with 9 positions matching TRBD2. With V trimmed by 3 bases and J by 4 bases, 4 bases remained unmatched. Germline V CDR1 and CDR2: MRHNA, SNTAGT. CDR3 length equals 15 residues. The CDR3 nucleotides read TGTGCCAGCAGTGAACAGCTAGCGGGGTACAATGAGCAGTTCTTC. As protein: CASSEQLAGYNEQFF.

The V and J genes are TRBV2 and TRBJ2-3; tentative D call: TRBD2 (5 bases). From germline, CDR1 is SNHLY and CDR2 FYNNEI. Trimming stripped 3 bases from V and 4 bases from J, with 11 bases between. The CDR3 loop spans 14 amino acids. As DNA, the CDR3 is TGTGCCAGCAGTGAGACGGGATCGGCAGATACGCAGTATTTT. Amino acids: CASSETGSADTQYF.

CDR3 nucleotide sequence: TGCAGCGTTGAAGATCTTCGGGTAGCGGGAGTCTCAGAGACCCAGTACTTC. This gives the protein CSVEDLRVAGVSETQYF. The gene calls are TRBV29-1 and TRBJ2-5; TRBD2 aligns across 9 bases. Per germline, CDR1 SQVTM and CDR2 ANQGSEA. The CDR3 runs 17 residues. V trimming: 0 bases; J trimming: 4 bases; junction bases outside the gene matches: 12.

This rearrangement joins TRBV7-9 to TRBJ2-2; D is perhaps TRBD2 (6 bases). The CDR3 loop spans 18 amino acids. In germline, CDR1 is SEHNR, CDR2 FQNEAQ (reference sequence). V lost 4 bases and J 0 bases, leaving 18 bases between the germline ends. As DNA, the CDR3 is TGTGCCAGCAGCTCCCCCGGGGGAGGTACGTCGAACACCGGGGAGCTGTTTTTT. Amino acids: CASSSPGGGTSNTGELFF.

The chain uses TRBV5-4 and TRBJ1-1; D uncertain. Trimming pared 4 bases from V and 5 bases from J, leaving 12 bases between. The germline CDR1 and CDR2 sequences are SGHNT and YYREEE (reference sequence). The CDR3 runs 13 residues. CDR3 region: CASSALRRTEAFF. DNA for the CDR3: TGTGCCAGCAGCGCGTTAAGGAGGACTGAAGCTTTCTTT.

This clone turned up a few times. The chain uses TRBV6-5 and TRBJ1-5; TRBD1 agrees at 7 bases. V lost 0 bases to trimming and J lost 5 bases; unmatched junction nucleotides: 4. The CDR3 is 15 amino acids. Looked up from germline, CDR1 is MNHEY and CDR2 is SVGAGI. CDR3 loop: CASSYSSGGHQPQHF. Here the CDR3 DNA reads TGTGCCAGCAGTTACTCCTCAGGGGGGCATCAGCCCCAGCATTTT.